This T cell receptor beta chain was captured in a study of blood T cells in healthy people across ages. Study-level findings and limits: The unsorted PBMCs prevented any conclusive comparison of naive versus antigen-experienced cells.

Trimming at V came to 6 bases and at J to 15 bases, leaving 9 bases not matched to a gene. This CDR3 has 12 amino acids. Germline V gives CDR1 MNHEY, CDR2 SVGEGT. As concerns this clonotype: Its antigen is not known.

The authors ran a second PCR of roughly 7 to 11 cycles using a sample-barcoded 5' primer and a J-beta primer mix. Tags on each cDNA molecule came from a template-switch adaptor with 12 random nucleotides. A minimum of 3 million CDR3-containing paired-end reads was obtained for each sample. TCRdb re-called the 5' RACE reads with MiXCR, one entry per CDR3 protein. The sample lists 2 million or so distinct CDR3 sequences, around half occurring once. The J gene is TRBJ2-1, the V gene TRBV6-2 or TRBV6-3, with 9 bases that match TRBD2. The specimen sequenced was blood. The clonotype was recovered from a woman in her thirties or forties in good health. This CDR3 is CASRTLAGVGFF. CDR3 nucleotides: TGTGCCAGCAGGACCTTAGCGGGGGTTGGGTTCTTC.